One T cell receptor beta chain is described in this entry. Its target is not known. These data belong to a study of multiple sclerosis patients with progressive multifocal leukoencephalopathy. Findings of the study overall: Clones expanded at PML were already present before and during natalizumab.

Time point: roughly 6 months of natalizumab therapy. Samples T1 and T2 were drawn at 6 and 12 months of therapy, respectively. The CDR3 consists of 12 residues. The V gene's germline CDR1 is SGHDN and CDR2 FVKESK. Trimming pared 4 bases from V and 5 bases from J, leaving 6 bases between. Assay: immunoSEQ multiplex PCR; the TCRdb copy retains only in-frame clones and omits some. This table has over 25,000 clones, around nine tenths appearing once. The source of this sequence is a human donor with multiple sclerosis. The sequencing used PBMCs, collected from a patient treated with natalizumab. This rearrangement joins TRBV14 to TRBJ2-1; D uncertain. The CDR3 reads CASSLPNNEQFF. The CDR3 DNA sequence: TGTGCCAGCAGCCTCCCTAACAATGAGCAGTTCTTC.